These T cell receptor beta chains were read from a single sample in a study of T cells in Graves' hyperthyroidism and ophthalmopathy. TCRdb passed the multiplex PCR reads through MiXCR, listing each CDR3 protein once. The sample consists of a few hundred thousand distinct CDR3 sequences, 18% of them appearing once. The sample was blood. The origin of the receptors is a woman in her fifties or sixties with Graves' hyperthyroidism. Each CDR3 is given with its conserved first and last residue. A D gene is named only where the DNA matches it firmly. Not every row has a clone size; where given, it reads once, few, many or a size class.

cdr3_length j_call clone_size v_call d_call cdr3_aa cdr3_nt
21 TRBJ1-6 . TRBV12-5 . CASGTNPPGGARRPYNSPLHF TGTGCTAGTGGAACCAACCCTCCTGGGGGCGCTAGGAGACCCTATAATTCACCCCTCCACTTT
15 TRBJ1-1 few TRBV14 . CASSITSQANTEAFF TGTGCCAGCAGCATAACCTCACAGGCGAACACTGAAGCTTTCTTT
17 TRBJ2-3 . TRBV3-1 TRBD2 CASSQPSGRRVTDTQYF TGTGCCAGCAGCCAACCGAGCGGGAGGAGAGTCACAGATACGCAGTATTTT
13 TRBJ1-1 few TRBV20-1 . CSASPQRATEAFF TGCAGTGCTAGCCCCCAACGAGCCACTGAAGCTTTCTTT
13 TRBJ1-3 . TRBV30 . CAWSAGSGNTIYF TGTGCCTGGAGTGCCGGCTCTGGAAACACCATATATTTT
19 TRBJ2-1 many TRBV3-1 TRBD2 CASSQDPPTSGGAVDEQFF TGTGCCAGCAGCCAAGATCCCCCGACTAGCGGGGGGGCCGTCGATGAGCAGTTCTTC
15 TRBJ2-1 . TRBV7-3 TRBD2 CASSLGLAGRDEQFF TGTGCCAGCAGCCTCGGACTAGCGGGACGGGATGAGCAGTTCTTC
15 TRBJ2-1 many TRBV7-2 TRBD2 CASTLGLAGGNEQFF TGTGCCAGCACGCTGGGACTAGCGGGGGGCAATGAGCAGTTCTTC
14 TRBJ2-5 many TRBV6-1 TRBD2 CASSISGMGETQYF TGTGCCAGCAGTATTAGCGGGATGGGGGAGACCCAGTACTTC
14 TRBJ2-1 many TRBV20-1 TRBD2 CSAGEASGSFEQFF TGCAGTGCTGGAGAAGCTAGCGGGAGTTTTGAGCAGTTCTTC
14 TRBJ2-1 . TRBV5-6 . CASSLRLGDNEQFF TGTGCCAGCAGCTTGAGATTGGGGGACAATGAGCAGTTCTTC
16 TRBJ2-3 few TRBV14 . CASSQDRESSTDTQYF TGTGCCAGCAGCCAAGATCGGGAATCTAGCACAGATACGCAGTATTTT
13 TRBJ1-1 . TRBV7-9 . CASSLELTPEAFF TGTGCCAGCAGCTTGGAGCTCACCCCTGAAGCTTTCTTT
15 TRBJ2-1 many TRBV11-2 TRBD1 CASSAQGAGYNEQFF TGTGCCAGCAGCGCCCAGGGGGCCGGCTACAATGAGCAGTTCTTC
11 TRBJ1-2 many TRBV30 . CAWWQGFGYTF TGTGCCTGGTGGCAGGGGTTTGGCTACACCTTC
16 TRBJ2-3 . TRBV28 TRBD2 CASTSSGRVYSDTQYF TGTGCCAGCACTTCCAGCGGGAGAGTCTACTCAGATACGCAGTATTTT
18 TRBJ2-3 . TRBV27 TRBD2 CASSSSTLAGGPPDTQYF TGTGCCAGCAGCAGTTCTACCCTGGCGGGAGGGCCTCCAGATACGCAGTATTTT
15 TRBJ2-5 many TRBV12-3/TRBV12-4 TRBD2 CASSLRLAGEETQYF TGTGCCAGCAGCCTAAGACTAGCGGGGGAAGAGACCCAGTACTTC
14 TRBJ2-5 few TRBV10-1 . CASSYGRPGGTQYF TGCGCCAGCAGTTATGGACGGCCTGGTGGGACCCAGTACTTC
15 TRBJ1-1 . TRBV6-2/TRBV6-3 . CASSYSGRMNTEAFF TGTGCCAGCAGTTACTCGGGACGGATGAACACTGAAGCTTTCTTT
16 TRBJ1-2 . TRBV9 . CASSGPRALGNYGYTF TGTGCCAGCAGCGGACCCCGGGCCCTAGGAAACTATGGCTACACCTTC
16 TRBJ1-1 . TRBV5-4 TRBD1 CASSLDRQGLDTEAFF TGTGCCAGCAGCTTGGACCGACAGGGATTGGACACTGAAGCTTTCTTT
15 TRBJ1-4 . TRBV27 . CASSFLRGTNEKLFF TGTGCCAGCAGTTTTCTGCGGGGTACGAATGAAAAACTGTTTTTT
17 TRBJ2-1 many TRBV27 TRBD1 CASSLALDRGPYNEQFF TGTGCCAGCAGTTTAGCACTCGACAGGGGGCCTTACAATGAGCAGTTCTTC
14 TRBJ2-7 . TRBV6-5 . CASSYDLVSYEQYF TGTGCCAGCAGTTACGATCTAGTCTCCTACGAGCAGTACTTC
15 TRBJ2-2 . TRBV27 . CASSLSTGRTGELFF TGTGCCAGCAGTTTATCTACAGGGAGGACCGGGGAGCTGTTTTTT
13 TRBJ2-2 . TRBV6-1 . CATRPGLTGELFF TGTGCCACCAGACCAGGGCTGACCGGGGAGCTGTTTTTT
16 TRBJ2-7 . TRBV9 . CANSVGLAEDSYEQYF TGTGCCAACAGCGTAGGTCTGGCGGAAGACTCCTACGAGCAGTACTTC
14 TRBJ1-3 few TRBV5-1 . CASSKDRTGNTIYF TGCGCCAGCAGCAAGGACCGGACTGGAAACACCATATATTTT
15 TRBJ2-1 many TRBV28 TRBD2 CASSLLAGVLDEQFF TGTGCCAGCAGTTTATTAGCGGGAGTGCTCGATGAGCAGTTCTTC
15 TRBJ1-1 once TRBV19 TRBD1 CASNWGTGLNTEAFF TGTGCCAGTAATTGGGGGACAGGATTGAACACTGAAGCTTTCTTT
15 TRBJ2-3 . TRBV5-1 . CASRDRTESTDTQYF TGCGCCAGCAGGGATAGGACGGAGAGCACAGATACGCAGTATTTT
17 TRBJ2-4 many TRBV11-2 TRBD1 CASSQTTGAEAKNIQYF TGTGCCAGCAGCCAAACGACAGGGGCCGAAGCCAAAAACATTCAGTACTTC
14 TRBJ1-1 . TRBV4-1 . CASSLYGAVAEAFF TGCGCCAGCAGCCTCTACGGTGCCGTCGCTGAAGCTTTCTTT
16 TRBJ2-1 . TRBV12-3/TRBV12-4 TRBD1 CASSLLGQGYYNEQFF TGTGCCAGCAGTTTATTAGGACAGGGGTACTACAATGAGCAGTTCTTC
15 TRBJ2-6 . TRBV3-1 . CANSPGVAGANVLTF TGTGCCAACAGTCCAGGGGTGGCTGGGGCCAACGTCCTGACTTTC
14 TRBJ2-7 many TRBV11-2 . CASSFGLANYEQYF TGTGCCAGCAGCTTCGGGCTGGCGAACTACGAGCAGTACTTC
17 TRBJ2-2 . TRBV27 TRBD2 CASSSYEGLVNTGELFF TGTGCCAGCAGTTCCTACGAAGGACTAGTGAACACCGGGGAGCTGTTTTTT
17 TRBJ2-3 . TRBV9 . CASSAYGGPEGTDTQYF TGTGCCAGCAGCGCCTACGGGGGACCCGAAGGGACAGATACGCAGTATTTT
14 TRBJ2-3 . TRBV5-6 TRBD2 CASSPITSGGAQYF TGTGCCAGCAGCCCGATAACTAGCGGGGGGGCGCAGTATTTT
17 TRBJ1-2 . TRBV11-2 TRBD1 CASSLLAGGPLFYGYTF TGTGCCAGCAGCTTACTGGCAGGGGGCCCATTATTCTATGGCTACACCTTC
15 TRBJ2-5 many TRBV4-1 . CASSQVHPAVETQYF TGCGCCAGCAGCCAGGTCCACCCGGCGGTAGAGACCCAGTACTTC
13 TRBJ1-1 many TRBV5-1 . CASSLAGNTEAFF TGTGCCAGCAGCTTAGCAGGGAACACTGAAGCTTTCTTT
14 TRBJ1-4 many TRBV28 . CATLRGATNEKLFF TGTGCCACTCTACGGGGGGCAACTAATGAAAAACTGTTTTTT
12 TRBJ1-6 . TRBV6-1 . CASSVGAFPLHF TGTGCCAGCAGTGTAGGCGCCTTTCCCCTCCACTTT
14 TRBJ1-5 few TRBV7-2 . CASSLDRANQPQHF TGTGCCAGCAGCTTAGACAGGGCCAATCAGCCCCAGCATTTT
15 TRBJ2-3 few TRBV3-1 . CASSPYMEGTDTQYF TGTGCCAGCAGCCCCTACATGGAGGGGACAGATACGCAGTATTTT
14 TRBJ2-3 . TRBV9 . CASSVASRTDTQYF TGTGCCAGCAGCGTAGCCAGCCGTACAGATACGCAGTATTTT
11 TRBJ1-2 many TRBV2 . CASSDLRGYTF TGTGCCAGCAGTGACTTACGCGGCTACACCTTC
15 TRBJ1-1 many TRBV12-3/TRBV12-4 . CASTLRGSMNTEAFF TGTGCCAGCACCTTAAGGGGCAGCATGAACACTGAAGCTTTCTTT
12 TRBJ1-1 many TRBV5-1 . CASSFEGSEAFF TGCGCCAGCAGCTTCGAGGGCTCTGAAGCTTTCTTT
15 TRBJ1-2 many TRBV2 TRBD1 CASSADRGLDYGYTF TGTGCCAGCAGTGCCGACAGGGGGTTGGACTATGGCTACACCTTC
14 TRBJ2-1 . TRBV5-1 . CASSPRGDRNEQFF TGCGCCAGCAGCCCCCGAGGAGACCGCAATGAGCAGTTCTTC
15 TRBJ2-5 few TRBV9 . CASSKRRDEATAQYF TGTGCCAGCAGCAAACGGCGGGACGAGGCGACGGCCCAGTACTTC